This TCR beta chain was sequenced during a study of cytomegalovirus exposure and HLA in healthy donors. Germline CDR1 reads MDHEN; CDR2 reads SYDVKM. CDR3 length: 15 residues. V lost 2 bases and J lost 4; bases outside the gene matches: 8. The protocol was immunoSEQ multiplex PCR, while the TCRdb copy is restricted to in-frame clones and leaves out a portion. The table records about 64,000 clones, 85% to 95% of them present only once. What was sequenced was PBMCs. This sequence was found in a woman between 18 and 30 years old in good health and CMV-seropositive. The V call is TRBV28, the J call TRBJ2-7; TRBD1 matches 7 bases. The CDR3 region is CASSLRGGVGYEQYF. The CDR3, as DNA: TGTGCCAGCAGTTTAAGAGGGGGCGTAGGGTACGAGCAGTACTTC.